These 11 T cell receptor beta chains were all obtained from the same sample, sequenced in a study of blood T cell repertoires in COVID-19. This table comes from immunoSEQ multiplex PCR, and its TCRdb copy is limited to in-frame clones, with some not included. The sample consists of some 60,000 clones, over 75% of them appearing once. Sequencing was done on a sample of peripheral blood. These TCRs come from a man between 60 and 75 years old with acute or convalescent COVID-19.

The genes are TRBV28 and TRBJ1-1; the D gene is possibly TRBD1 (6 bases). The V gene's germline CDR1 is MDHEN and CDR2 SYDVKM. V lost 6 bases to trimming and J lost 1 base, with 15 bases between them. The length of the CDR3 is 15 residues. The DNA of the CDR3 is TGTGCCAGCAGGACGGCAGGGGCGCCGAACACTGAAGCTTTCTTT. Its translation is CASRTAGAPNTEAFF.

CDR3 amino acids: CAISEREVVYGYTF. The CDR3 DNA sequence: TGTGCCATCAGTGAGCGGGAAGTGGTCTATGGCTACACCTTC. The chain recombines TRBV10-3 with TRBJ1-2, with D unresolved. Germline CDR1 and CDR2: ENHRY and SYGVKD. V shed 2 bases and J shed 4 bases, with 11 bases lying between them. This CDR3 region has 14 residues.

The rearrangement links TRBV9 to TRBJ2-5, with 11 bases that match TRBD2. The germline CDR1 and CDR2 sequences are SGDLS and YYNGEE. The CDR3 extends over 16 amino acids. With 4 bases clipped from V and 5 bases from J, the junction kept 10 bases outside the gene matches. The CDR3 nucleotides read TGTGCCAGCAGCCTATCTTTAGCGGGGGGGCGGGAGACCCAGTACTTC. This gives the protein CASSLSLAGGRETQYF. Using reference TRBV9 and TRBJ2-5 for the parts outside the CDR3, the full variable domain is DSGVTQTPKHLITATGQRVTLRCSPRSGDLSVYWYQQSLDQGLQFLIQYYNGEERAKGNILERFSAQQFPDLHSELNLSSLELGDSALYFCASSLSLAGGRETQYFGPGTRLLVL.

The V call is TRBV19, the J call TRBJ2-1, with D uncertain. The germline gives CDR1 LNHDA, CDR2 SQIVND (reference sequence). Trimming took 2 bases from V and 0 from J, leaving 14 bases between them. The CDR3 covers 17 residues. The chain's CDR3 is CASSITAISSSYNEQFF. In nucleotides, the CDR3 is TGTGCCAGTAGTATAACCGCGATCTCGAGCTCCTACAATGAGCAGTTCTTC.

This clone has only one observation. The chain employs TRBV19 and TRBJ1-2, with 9 bases that match TRBD1. Germline loops: CDR1 LNHDA, CDR2 SQIVND (reference sequence). The J segment lost 6 bases and the V segment lost 4 bases, leaving 3 bases of the junction unmatched. This CDR3 has 13 amino acids. CDR3 protein: CASSTRQGDGYTF. CDR3 in DNA: TGTGCCAGTAGTACCCGACAGGGGGATGGCTACACCTTC.

The genes are TRBV9 and TRBJ2-2; no clear D gene. V gave up 0 bases and J gave up 4 bases, with 10 bases separating them. Looked up from germline, CDR1 is SGDLS and CDR2 is YYNGEE. The CDR3 consists of 15 residues. CDR3 protein: CASSVGQDTTGELFF. CDR3 coding DNA: TGTGCCAGCAGCGTAGGCCAGGATACCACCGGGGAGCTGTTTTTT.

This chain links TRBV19 with TRBJ1-6; D perhaps matches TRBD1 (5 bases). Germline V lookup: CDR1 LNHDA, CDR2 SQIVND (reference sequence). Trimming cost V 5 bases and J 8 bases, with 10 bases left between them. The CDR3 is made up of 13 amino acids. CDR3 loop: CASSFTGDSPLHF. The CDR3, as DNA: TGTGCCAGTAGTTTCACAGGAGATTCACCCCTCCACTTT.

The chain couples TRBV18 to TRBJ2-7, with 10 bases aligning to TRBD1. The CDR3 runs to 14 residues. J lost 7 bases, V lost 3 bases, and 6 bases had no gene match. Germline lookup yields CDR1 KGHSH and CDR2 LQKENI. The DNA of the CDR3 is TGTGCCAGCTCACCCGGGACAGGGGTTGAAGAGCAGTACTTC. It is translated as CASSPGTGVEEQYF. The whole variable domain, remainder taken from reference TRBV18 and TRBJ2-7, is NAGVMQNPRHLVRRRGQEARLRCSPMKGHSHVYWYRQLPEEGLKFMVYLQKENIIDESGMPKERFSAEFPKEGPSILRIQQVVRGDSAAYFCASSPGTGVEEQYFGPGTRLTVT.

V usage is TRBV28 and J usage is TRBJ1-1; a possible D gene is TRBD1 (6 bases). V was cut by 7 bases and J by 1 base, with 10 bases left in between. This CDR3 has 13 amino acids. From germline, CDR1 is MDHEN and CDR2 SYDVKM. The DNA of the CDR3 is TGTGCCAGCACCCGGACAGCGAACACTGAAGCTTTCTTT. Translated: CASTRTANTEAFF.

Remarks on this clone: Sequence at one end of the junction differs from germline and may be a read error. The V call is TRBV7-7, the J call TRBJ2-3; a weak D match, TRBD2 (5 bases). The CDR3 is 14 residues long. CDR1 is SSHAT and CDR2 is FNYEAQ in the germline V gene (reference sequence). The CDR3: CASSLVGSTDTQYF. DNA of the CDR3: TGTGCTAGCAGCCTTGTAGGGAGTACGGATACGCAGTATTTT.

J is TRBJ1-2 and V is TRBV30, with 7 nucleotides matching TRBD1. The junction had 3 bases not matched to a gene; V was cut back by 2 bases and J by 6 bases. The CDR3 extends over 12 amino acids. The germline CDR1 and CDR2 sequences are GTSNPN and SVGIG (reference sequence). The CDR3, as DNA: TGTGCCTGGAGTACAGACAGGGATGGCTACACCTTC. Amino acids: CAWSTDRDGYTF.